Following are 9 T cell receptor beta chains from one sample sequenced in a study of glioma-infiltrating T cells after dendritic cell vaccination. Produced via immunoSEQ multiplex PCR; TCRdb's table is partial and in-frame only. The repertoire holds almost 90,000 clones, over 80% seen once, with about 6.8% in the top ten. As for time point: after dendritic cell vaccination, including at tumor progression/relapse. The sequencing here drew on blood, taken after dendritic cell vaccination. Receptors originate from a human donor with glioblastoma.

The rearrangement uses TRBV2 and TRBJ1-5; D is unresolved. V dropped 1 base and J dropped 6 bases, with 13 bases sitting between them. The CDR3 extends over 15 amino acids. The germline gives CDR1 SNHLY, CDR2 FYNNEI. CDR3 bases: TGTGCCAGCAGTGAAGAGGCAGGCTGGGCTCAGCCCCAGCATTTT. It is translated as CASSEEAGWAQPQHF.

The chain employs TRBV4-1 and TRBJ1-4; 9 positions agree with TRBD1. Trimming removed 6 bases from V and 5 bases from J; junction bases left unmatched: 4. The CDR3 consists of 14 residues. Germline assignment: CDR1 MGHRA and CDR2 YSYEKL. The CDR3 spells CASRATGGNEKLFF. DNA of the CDR3: TGCGCCAGCAGGGCGACAGGGGGGAATGAAAAACTGTTTTTT.

The rearrangement joins TRBV18 to TRBJ2-3, with D uncertain. The V gene lost 3 bases and the J gene lost 2 bases, with 12 bases spanning the gap. Germline V CDR1 and CDR2: KGHSH, LQKENI. The CDR3 sequence is 15 residues long. The CDR3 region is CASSPVVSNTDTQYF. CDR3 coding DNA: TGTGCCAGCTCACCGGTTGTTTCTAACACAGATACGCAGTATTTT.

The chain uses TRBV11-1 and TRBJ1-6; D is unresolved. Trimming cost V 1 base and J 10 bases, with 14 bases left between them. Germline loops: CDR1 SGHAT, CDR2 FQDESV (reference sequence). This CDR3 has 15 residues. The CDR3 DNA reads TGTGCCAGCAGCTTAGGCAACCCCGCGGTATCACCCCTCCACTTT. Translated, it gives CASSLGNPAVSPLHF.

This chain uses TRBV5-1 with TRBJ2-7, with D possibly TRBD1 on 6 matching bases. This CDR3 comprises 16 residues. V lost 4 bases to trimming and J lost 3 bases, with 20 bases between them. CDR1 and CDR2 (germline): SGHRS, YFSETQ. The CDR3 bases are TGCGCCAGCAGCCTAAATACAGGGATTCCTATCTACGAGCAGTACTTC. It is translated as CASSLNTGIPIYEQYF.

The V call is TRBV5-6, the J call TRBJ2-7; 14 nucleotides line up with TRBD2. The CDR3 has 19 amino acids. CDR1 SGHDT and CDR2 YYEEEE come from the germline V gene. Germline trimming cut 4 bases from V and 0 bases from J; bases unmatched to any gene: 12. This CDR3 is CASSPQGLAGGPISYEQYF. For the CDR3, the DNA is TGTGCCAGCAGCCCCCAAGGACTAGCGGGGGGCCCAATCTCCTACGAGCAGTACTTC.

The chain links TRBV7-2 to TRBJ1-3, with a weak D call TRBD1 (6 bases). The V gene's germline CDR1 is SGHTA and CDR2 FQGNSA. V dropped 0 bases and J dropped 3 bases, with 18 bases sitting between them. This CDR3 is built from 18 residues. CDR3 in DNA: TGTGCCAGCAGCTTAGCTGTGGCGGGGGGCGCATTTGGAAACACCATATATTTT. Translating gives CASSLAVAGGAFGNTIYF.

This chain uses TRBV6-4 with TRBJ1-6; no reliable D call. V was clipped by 4 bases and J by 5 bases, with 6 bases between them. Looked up from germline, CDR1 is MRHNA and CDR2 is SNTAGT. The CDR3 has 13 residues. The CDR3 bases are TGTGCCAGCAGTGTCACAGATAATTCACCCCTCCACTTT. As protein: CASSVTDNSPLHF.

V is TRBV7-8 and J is TRBJ1-1; D uncertain. Trimming cost V 5 bases and J 6 bases, with 7 bases left between them. Germline CDR1 and CDR2: SGHVS and FQNEAQ. The CDR3 has 11 residues. Here the CDR3 DNA reads TGTGCCAGCAGCCCATTAGCTGAAGCTTTCTTT. Translating gives CASSPLAEAFF.